These 17 T cell receptor beta chains came from one sample sequenced in a study of radiation and T cells in renal cell carcinoma. The sample's time point: baseline pretreatment blood. Treatment defined: 15 Gy SBRT to primary tumor, nephrectomy 4 weeks later. Here immunoSEQ multiplex PCR was the method, and the copy in TCRdb shows in-frame clones only, minus some. The table lists 150,000 or so clones, about nine tenths of them singletons. Here the sequenced sample was blood, taken from a patient whose treatment included radiotherapy and nephrectomy. The receptors originated from a woman between 65 and 79 years old with renal cell carcinoma.

The chain recombines TRBV7-2 with TRBJ2-3; 7 positions match TRBD2. Trimming removed 1 base from V and 3 bases from J; junction bases left unmatched: 7. Germline V gene sequence: CDR1 SGHTA, CDR2 FQGNSA. The CDR3 is 16 residues long. CDR3 in DNA: TGTGCCAGCAGCTTAGTCCCAGCGGGGCTGACAGATACGCAGTATTTT. It yields the protein CASSLVPAGLTDTQYF.

The chain carries TRBV5-4 and TRBJ1-1, with 7 nucleotides matching TRBD1. The germline V gene has CDR1 SGHNT and CDR2 YYREEE (reference sequence). V dropped 0 bases and J dropped 1; count of bases not matched to a gene: 3. The CDR3 is 15 amino acids. In nucleotides, the CDR3 is TGTGCCAGCAGCTTGGGGCGGACAGGGAACACTGAAGCTTTCTTT. Protein product: CASSLGRTGNTEAFF.

J is TRBJ1-1 and V is TRBV6-5, with D tentatively TRBD1 (6 bases). V was trimmed by 2 bases and J by 7 bases, leaving 17 bases between them. Germline CDR1 MNHEY, CDR2 SVGAGI. This CDR3 contains 15 residues. In DNA, the CDR3 is TGTGCCAGCAGTTACGGCGGGGGGCGATTTGGTGAAGCTTTCTTT. It is translated as CASSYGGGRFGEAFF.

In the case of this clone: Other DNA sequences in the same sample also yield this CDR3. J is TRBJ1-4 and V is TRBV29-1; 8 bases are shared with TRBD1. CDR3 length: 13 residues. J gave up 8 bases and V 6 bases, and 8 bases lay outside the gene matches. Germline V gene sequence: CDR1 SQVTM, CDR2 ANQGSEA. The CDR3 loop reads CSVLGQGGEKLFF. CDR3 DNA: TGCAGCGTCCTTGGACAGGGCGGGGAAAAACTGTTTTTT.

The rearrangement links TRBV30 to TRBJ2-3; TRBD2 might be the D (6 bases). The CDR3 covers 13 residues. Deletions cut 8 bases from V and 3 bases from J, with 15 bases between. The germline V gene has CDR1 GTSNPN and CDR2 SVGIG (reference sequence). The CDR3 sequence: CARGGVGTDTQYF. For the CDR3, the DNA is TGTGCCCGGGGCGGGGTAGGGACAGATACGCAGTATTTT.

This chain uses TRBV5-4 with TRBJ2-1; 9 nucleotides align to TRBD1. Germline V gives CDR1 SGHNT, CDR2 YYREEE (reference sequence). V gave up 4 bases and J gave up 2 bases; unmatched junction bases: 4. This CDR3 spans 15 amino acids. Here the CDR3 DNA reads TGTGCCAGCAGCCCCGGGACAGGGACCTACAATGAGCAGTTCTTC. Translating it yields CASSPGTGTYNEQFF.

The chain recombines TRBV5-4 with TRBJ2-2; D assignment may be TRBD1 or TRBD2 (5 bases each). Germline V gene lookup returns CDR1 SGHNT and CDR2 YYREEE (reference sequence). The CDR3 length is 15 residues. The V end lost 3 bases, the J end lost 3 bases, and 12 bases lay between the germline ends. CDR3 DNA: TGTGCCAGCAGCTCGCCGGGACGGGACACCGGGGAGCTGTTTTTT. Translation: CASSSPGRDTGELFF.

V and J are TRBV18 and TRBJ1-3; no definite D call. Trimming pared 2 bases from V and 0 bases from J, leaving 11 bases between. CDR3 length: 16 residues. Germline V gene data show CDR1 as KGHSH and CDR2 as LQKENI. Here the CDR3 DNA reads TGTGCCAGCTCACCAGATAGTCAATACTCTGGAAACACCATATATTTT. This gives the protein CASSPDSQYSGNTIYF.

The chain uses TRBV9 and TRBJ2-7; no firm D call. The CDR3 is 13 residues long. Per germline, CDR1 SGDLS and CDR2 YYNGEE. V was pared by 0 bases and J by 3 bases, with 7 bases between. The chain's CDR3 is CASSVAPDYEQYF. The DNA for the CDR3 is TGTGCCAGCAGCGTAGCCCCGGACTACGAGCAGTACTTC.

The chain is built from TRBV19 and TRBJ2-7, with D uncertain. This CDR3 spans 13 amino acids. Germline CDR1 is LNHDA and CDR2 is SQIVND (reference sequence). Trimming pared 5 bases from V and 3 bases from J, leaving 11 bases between. CDR3 amino acids: CASSDYHGYEQYF. DNA for the CDR3: TGTGCCAGTAGTGATTATCACGGCTACGAGCAGTACTTC.

This clone came up a few times. The V and J genes are TRBV19 and TRBJ1-6; a weak D match, TRBD1 (5 bases). This CDR3 region has 15 residues. Germline values: CDR1 LNHDA, CDR2 SQIVND (reference sequence). The V gene lost 8 bases and the J gene lost 5 bases, with 16 bases spanning the gap. The CDR3 sequence is CASAGSNANNSPLHF. The CDR3, as DNA: TGTGCCAGTGCAGGGAGTAACGCGAATAATTCACCCCTCCACTTT.

The CDR3 loop is CASTIGPTYGYTF. In nucleotides, the CDR3 is TGTGCCAGCACCATAGGCCCTACCTATGGCTACACCTTC. The V gene is TRBV28, the J gene TRBJ1-2, with D unresolved. This CDR3 is built from 13 residues. The V gene's germline CDR1 is MDHEN and CDR2 SYDVKM. Trimming cost V 7 bases and J 4 bases, with 13 bases left between them.

The rearrangement links TRBV2 to TRBJ2-7; 8 bases align to TRBD1. The V segment lost 4 bases and the J segment 6 bases; nucleotides outside the gene matches: 5. Looked up from germline, CDR1 is SNHLY and CDR2 is FYNNEI. The CDR3 runs 13 residues. Here the CDR3 reads CASSVRQGAEQYF. CDR3 DNA: TGTGCCAGCAGTGTGCGGCAGGGGGCCGAGCAGTACTTC.

The chain recombines TRBV2 with TRBJ2-1; D ambiguous. Looked up from germline, CDR1 is SNHLY and CDR2 is FYNNEI. The CDR3 has 14 residues. V lost 6 bases and J lost 7, with 16 bases in between. CDR3 nucleotides: TGTGCCAGCAGAGCGAACGACAATTCGAATGAGCAGTTCTTC. It yields the protein CASRANDNSNEQFF.

This rearrangement joins TRBV19 to TRBJ2-1; unclear D gene. V was clipped by 3 bases and J by 8 bases, with 14 bases between them. The CDR3 has 14 amino acids. Germline loops: CDR1 LNHDA, CDR2 SQIVND (reference sequence). The CDR3 protein is CASSIWAPSDEQFF. For the CDR3, the DNA is TGTGCCAGTAGTATTTGGGCCCCTTCTGATGAGCAGTTCTTC. The full variable domain, in which reference TRBV19 and TRBJ2-1 provide the parts outside the CDR3, is DGGITQSPKYLFRKEGQNVTLSCEQNLNHDAMYWYRQDPGQGLRLIYYSQIVNDFQKGDIAEGYSVSREKKESFPLTVTSAQKNPTAFYLCASSIWAPSDEQFFGPGTRLTVL.

The genes are TRBV28 and TRBJ1-2; no firm D call. This CDR3 comprises 10 residues. The V end lost 6 bases, the J end lost 7 bases, and 6 bases lay between the germline ends. Germline V gene data show CDR1 as MDHEN and CDR2 as SYDVKM. The CDR3 protein is CASRGGGYTF. In DNA form, the CDR3 reads TGTGCCAGCAGAGGCGGTGGCTACACCTTC.

This clone was detected a few times. The chain combines TRBV11-3 with TRBJ2-1, with D unresolved. Trimming pared 1 base from V and 8 bases from J, leaving 15 bases between. The CDR3 is made up of 15 amino acids. Germline values: CDR1 SGHNT, CDR2 YENEEA. CDR3: CASSLGYSRFDEQFF. The CDR3 DNA follows: TGTGCCAGCAGCTTAGGTTACAGCCGGTTTGATGAGCAGTTCTTC. Complete variable domain (other parts from reference TRBV11-3 and TRBJ2-1): EAGVVQSPRYKIIEKKQPVAFWCNPISGHNTLYWYLQNLGQGPELLIRYENEEAVDDSQLPKDRFSAERLKGVDSTLKIQPAELGDSAVYLCASSLGYSRFDEQFFGPGTRLTVL.